The 31 T cell receptor beta chains listed next were all sequenced from one sample in a study of control samples from healthy donors and cancer patients (dated by TCRdb to the early 2020s). To prepare the library, the immunoSEQ multiplex PCR assay was applied. TCRdb stores this immuneACCESS table with in-frame sequences only. Part of the clones is absent; in the studies checked, under half of the shortfall reflects unresolved V genes, and no reason is known for the rest. In all, the sample holds approximately 180,000 clones, and around 90% of those were seen once. In total, the top ten clones hold just over 2% of the sample. The sample was blood. These receptors were collected from a middle-aged woman in good health.

The rearrangement uses TRBV5-3 and TRBJ2-7, with D unclear. TRBV5-3 is placed among ORFs of uncertain function. The ends were cut back, 4 bases at V and 5 bases at J, with 22 bases in the middle. This CDR3 has 16 amino acids. CDR3 nucleotide sequence: TGTGCCAGAAGCCGGATGAGGTCACCATATTACAACGAGCAGTACTTC. Translation: CARSRMRSPYYNEQYF.

This rearrangement joins TRBV4-1 to TRBJ1-2, with 7 bases identical to TRBD1. V gave up 0 bases and J gave up 8 bases; unmatched junction bases: 15. Germline CDR1 is MGHRA and CDR2 is YSYEKL. The CDR3 runs 17 residues. This CDR3 is CASSQDNTGDEAEGYTF. CDR3 coding DNA: TGCGCCAGCAGCCAAGATAACACAGGGGATGAGGCGGAAGGCTACACCTTC.

This clone has just one count. The V gene is TRBV6-5, the J gene TRBJ2-7; 9 bases are shared with TRBD1. Germline-derived CDR1 and CDR2 are MNHEY and SVGAGI. The V segment lost 2 bases and the J segment 2 bases; nucleotides outside the gene matches: 7. The CDR3 totals 16 residues. CDR3 coding DNA: TGTGCCAGCAGTTACCTGTCTGGGACAGGGACCTACGAGCAGTACTTC. This gives the protein CASSYLSGTGTYEQYF.

The gene calls are TRBV24-1 and TRBJ2-3; possible D gene TRBD2, 5 bases. Trimming removed 3 bases at V and 0 bases at J, with 15 bases between. The length of the CDR3 is 17 residues. Per the germline V gene, CDR1 is KGHDR and CDR2 is SFDVKD. The CDR3 bases are TGTGCCACCAGTGATGGCGCCCTGGGCGGGAGCACAGATACGCAGTATTTT. Protein product: CATSDGALGGSTDTQYF.

This CDR3 reads CASSWTPEQGNYGYTF. CDR3 coding DNA: TGTGCCAGCAGTTGGACCCCGGAACAGGGAAACTATGGCTACACCTTC. This chain links TRBV6-5 with TRBJ1-2; D might be TRBD1 (6 bases). Germline CDR1 MNHEY, CDR2 SVGAGI. The CDR3 spans 16 residues. The V end lost 4 bases, the J end lost 2 bases, and 17 bases lay between the germline ends.

The rearrangement links TRBV9 to TRBJ1-5; D unresolved. Germline assignment: CDR1 SGDLS and CDR2 YYNGEE. V was cut by 4 bases and J by 0 bases, with 14 bases left in between. The CDR3 contains 16 residues. CDR3: CASSPSEAYSNQPQHF. DNA of the CDR3: TGTGCCAGCAGCCCATCCGAGGCGTATAGCAATCAGCCCCAGCATTTT.

V and J are TRBV7-9 and TRBJ2-2; 7 nucleotides agree with TRBD1. This CDR3 is 15 amino acids long. J gave up 1 base and V 5 bases, and 4 bases lay outside the gene matches. Germline lookup yields CDR1 SEHNR and CDR2 FQNEAQ (reference sequence). CDR3 sequence: CASSTGTVNTGELFF. CDR3 coding DNA: TGTGCCAGCAGCACCGGGACAGTGAACACCGGGGAGCTGTTTTTT.

The chain couples TRBV25-1 to TRBJ2-7; 7 nucleotides agree with TRBD1. Unmatched junction bases numbered 16, after V lost 2 bases and J lost 6 bases. This CDR3 region has 17 residues. CDR1 MGHDK and CDR2 SYGVNS come from the germline V gene. The chain's CDR3 is CASSEKGLRQGVSEQYF. In nucleotides, the CDR3 is TGTGCCAGCAGTGAAAAAGGGCTTAGGCAGGGGGTAAGCGAGCAGTACTTC.

The chain carries TRBV3-1 (or the pseudogene TRBV3-2) and TRBJ1-1; D gene uncertain. The CDR3 spans 14 residues. Per germline, CDR1 LGHDT and CDR2 YNNKEL (reference sequence). V was clipped by 6 bases and J by 1 base, with 12 bases between them. The DNA of the CDR3 is TGTGCCAGCAGTCCGACGTGGGGGAACACTGAAGCTTTCTTT. Amino acids: CASSPTWGNTEAFF.

The chain links TRBV3-1 (or the pseudogene TRBV3-2) to TRBJ2-1; 7 bases map to TRBD1. Germline V gene data show CDR1 as LGHDT and CDR2 as YNNKEL (reference sequence). This CDR3 region has 18 residues. The trim removed 0 bases at V and 6 bases at J, leaving 14 bases unmatched. The CDR3 DNA follows: TGTGCCAGCAGCCAAGATCTCCGGGACAGACAATTATCCAATGAGCAGTTCTTC. Translated, it gives CASSQDLRDRQLSNEQFF.

The chain combines TRBV15 with TRBJ1-2; D is possibly TRBD1 (6 bases). The CDR3 length is 14 residues. V gave up 0 bases and J gave up 2 bases, with 7 bases separating them. Germline assignment: CDR1 LNHNV and CDR2 YYDKDF (reference sequence). The CDR3 sequence: CATSREDRNYGYTF. Here the CDR3 DNA reads TGTGCCACCAGCAGAGAGGACAGAAACTATGGCTACACCTTC.

The genes are TRBV19 and TRBJ1-5, with D possibly matching TRBD1 (6 bases). The CDR3 loop spans 15 amino acids. Deletions cut 3 bases from V and 1 base from J, with 10 bases between. Germline V gene sequence: CDR1 LNHDA, CDR2 SQIVND (reference sequence). The CDR3 DNA reads TGTGCCAGTAGTATTGGGGGCAGGAGCAATCAGCCCCAGCATTTT. Its translation: CASSIGGRSNQPQHF. Filled out from reference TRBV19 and TRBJ1-5, the complete variable domain reads DGGITQSPKYLFRKEGQNVTLSCEQNLNHDAMYWYRQDPGQGLRLIYYSQIVNDFQKGDIAEGYSVSREKKESFPLTVTSAQKNPTAFYLCASSIGGRSNQPQHFGDGTRLSIL.

As regards this clone: A junction boundary mismatches the germline segment, possibly from a read error. The chain couples TRBV12-3 or TRBV12-4 to TRBJ1-6, with a weak D call TRBD1 (6 bases). CDR3 length: 13 residues. CDR3 in amino acids: CASNLGGGSPLHF. Here the CDR3 DNA reads TGTGCCAGCAATTTAGGGGGAGGTTCACCCCTCCACTTT.

The chain employs TRBV5-8 and TRBJ2-3, with a tentative D call TRBD2 (6 bases). CDR1 and CDR2 (germline): SGHTS, YDEGEE. CDR3 length: 15 amino acids. V gave up 4 bases and J gave up 0 bases, with 12 bases separating them. CDR3 residues: CASSGGRSSTDTQYF. Written as DNA, the CDR3 is TGTGCCAGCAGCGGAGGGAGGAGTAGCACAGATACGCAGTATTTT.

V and J are TRBV2 and TRBJ2-5; tentative D call: TRBD1 (6 bases). V dropped 9 bases and J dropped 4 bases, with 18 bases sitting between them. This CDR3 spans 14 amino acids. Germline V gives CDR1 SNHLY, CDR2 FYNNEI. Here the CDR3 DNA reads TGTGCCAGTCACAGGGCTATCATGGGAGAGACCCAGTACTTC. It yields the protein CASHRAIMGETQYF.

The chain carries TRBV10-1 and TRBJ2-3; tentative D call: TRBD2 (5 bases). Germline CDR1 and CDR2: WNHNN and SYGVQD (reference sequence). The germline V and J ends were trimmed by 3 bases and 3 bases, with 10 bases remaining between them. The CDR3 is made up of 14 amino acids. Here the CDR3 DNA reads TGCGCCAGCAGTGATGCGGGCTCGACAGATACGCAGTATTTT. This encodes CASSDAGSTDTQYF.

Note on this clone: The junction does not match germline at one end; this may be a read error. The chain is built from TRBV5-4 and TRBJ1-2; 10 bases are shared with TRBD1. The CDR3 spans 15 residues. Germline values: CDR1 SGHNT, CDR2 YYREEE (reference sequence). CDR3 region: CASSLGAGTGVGYTF. Here the CDR3 DNA reads TGTGCCAGCAGTTTGGGGGCCGGGACAGGGGTGGGCTACACCTTC.

This clone was picked up a small number of times. This CDR3 is CASSLGQGAGSPLHF. For the CDR3, the DNA is TGTGCCAGCAGTTTAGGACAGGGGGCGGGTTCACCCCTCCACTTT. The chain combines TRBV27 with TRBJ1-6, with 11 positions matching TRBD1. Germline CDR1 reads MNHEY; CDR2 reads SMNVEV (reference sequence). With 2 bases clipped from V and 9 bases from J, the junction kept 3 bases outside the gene matches. This CDR3 comprises 15 residues.

This CDR3 reads CASSQPYGDSDETEAFF. CDR3 nucleotides: TGTGCCAGCAGCCAACCCTACGGGGACAGTGACGAAACTGAAGCTTTCTTT. J is TRBJ1-1 and V is TRBV3-1 (or the pseudogene TRBV3-2); 7 bases are shared with TRBD1. The CDR3 totals 17 residues. Looked up from germline, CDR1 is LGHDT and CDR2 is YNNKEL (reference sequence). V shed 2 bases, J shed 5 bases, and the junction held 14 bases outside the gene matches.

The V call is TRBV19, the J call TRBJ1-5; TRBD1 matches 9 bases. Germline trimming cut 5 bases from V and 4 bases from J; bases unmatched to any gene: 0. Germline CDR1 LNHDA, CDR2 SQIVND (reference sequence). The CDR3 has 13 residues. CDR3 sequence: CASSGTGNQPQHF. CDR3 sequence (DNA): TGTGCCAGTAGTGGGACAGGGAATCAGCCCCAGCATTTT.

The chain carries TRBV7-6 and TRBJ1-1; TRBD1 is a possible D gene (5 bases). There are 19 residues in the CDR3. Trimming took 3 bases from V and 1 from J, leaving 24 bases between them. Germline V gene lookup returns CDR1 SGHVS and CDR2 FNYEAQ. The chain's CDR3 is CASSFPQMGEGSKNTEAFF. CDR3 coding DNA: TGTGCCAGCAGCTTCCCCCAGATGGGGGAAGGGTCGAAGAACACTGAAGCTTTCTTT.

The chain couples TRBV6-5 to TRBJ2-5; D remains unclear. The germline V gene encodes CDR1 MNHEY and CDR2 SVGAGI. The CDR3 contains 11 residues. Trimming shortened V by 8 bases and J by 4 bases, and 8 bases separated the two germline ends. CDR3 residues: CASGRRETQYF. The CDR3, as DNA: TGTGCCAGCGGGCGGAGAGAGACCCAGTACTTC.

V is TRBV6-6 and J is TRBJ2-7; a possible D gene is TRBD1 (8 bases). V dropped 5 bases and J dropped 5 bases, with 16 bases sitting between them. This CDR3 has 14 amino acids. From germline, CDR1 is MNHNY and CDR2 SVGAGI (reference sequence). CDR3 amino acids: CASSNRGGRDEQYF. The CDR3 DNA is TGTGCCAGCAGTAACAGGGGGGGTAGGGACGAGCAGTACTTC.

The chain recombines TRBV7-8 with TRBJ1-2; unclear D gene. The CDR3 sequence is 17 residues long. Germline V CDR1 and CDR2: SGHVS, FQNEAQ. Trimming pared 2 bases from V and 2 bases from J, leaving 18 bases between. The CDR3 sequence: CASSLITTRLVNYGYTF. Here the CDR3 DNA reads TGTGCCAGCAGCTTAATTACAACCCGACTTGTCAACTATGGCTACACCTTC.

The chain joins TRBV15 to TRBJ1-2, with D hard to call. With 0 bases removed from V and 5 bases from J, the gap between germline ends came to 16 bases. The CDR3 is 16 amino acids. From germline, CDR1 is LNHNV and CDR2 YYDKDF (reference sequence). In DNA, the CDR3 is TGTGCCACCAGCAGAGAGGGGATATGGGGAAGGTATGGCTACACCTTC. Protein sequence: CATSREGIWGRYGYTF.

In its sample, this clone was seen once. The CDR3 here is CASTLDRGEQYF. In DNA, the CDR3 is TGTGCCAGCACCCTTGACAGGGGCGAGCAGTACTTC. The chain is built from TRBV2 and TRBJ2-7; TRBD1 matches at 8 bases. CDR3 size: 12 residues. V trimming: 7 bases; J trimming: 6 bases; junction bases outside the gene matches: 5. Germline V lookup: CDR1 SNHLY, CDR2 FYNNEI.

The CDR3 DNA reads as TGTGCCATCCGGGCCTATGGCTACACCTTC. This translates into CAIRAYGYTF. This chain connects TRBV2 to TRBJ1-2; D gene uncertain. The V gene lost 10 bases and the J gene lost 4 bases, with 7 bases spanning the gap. This CDR3 has 10 amino acids. CDR1 is SNHLY, CDR2 FYNNEI, per germline.

The genes are TRBV3-1 (or the pseudogene TRBV3-2) and TRBJ2-5; 12 bases align to TRBD2. Germline V CDR1 and CDR2: LGHDT, YNNKEL (reference sequence). The trim removed 4 bases at V and 2 bases at J, leaving 8 bases unmatched. The CDR3 consists of 17 residues. The CDR3 is CASSPRLAGALQETQYF. As DNA, the CDR3 is TGTGCCAGCAGCCCGCGACTAGCGGGGGCCTTACAAGAGACCCAGTACTTC.

This chain connects TRBV7-2 to TRBJ2-1; TRBD2 matches at 10 bases. Trimming at V came to 5 bases and at J to 9 bases, leaving 10 bases not matched to a gene. The CDR3 extends over 15 amino acids. Germline V gives CDR1 SGHTA, CDR2 FQGNSA. CDR3 sequence: CASSPSGGAVIEQFF. The CDR3 region has the DNA TGTGCCAGCAGCCCAAGCGGGGGGGCCGTCATTGAGCAGTTCTTC. Variable domain in full (rest from reference TRBV7-2 and TRBJ2-1): GAGVSQSPSNKVTEKGKDVELRCDPISGHTALYWYRQSLGQGLEFLIYFQGNSAPDKSGLPSDRFSAERTGGSVSTLTIQRTQQEDSAVYLCASSPSGGAVIEQFFGPGTRLTVL.

This clone was seen just once. This sequence joins TRBV6-5 and TRBJ1-1; D not certain. The germline V and J ends were trimmed by 0 bases and 9 bases, with 17 bases remaining between them. Germline V gene lookup returns CDR1 MNHEY and CDR2 SVGAGI. This CDR3 region has 15 residues. This CDR3 reads CASSYSSGRTEKAFF. CDR3 coding DNA: TGTGCCAGCAGTTACTCGTCCGGCCGGACGGAGAAAGCTTTCTTT.

The chain recombines TRBV29-1 with TRBJ1-4; D ambiguous. This CDR3 has 11 residues. Looked up from germline, CDR1 is SQVTM and CDR2 is ANQGSEA. V lost 7 bases, J lost 7 bases, and 10 bases lay in between. CDR3 DNA: TGCAGCGGTGCGAAAGGTGAAAAACTGTTTTTT. Its translation is CSGAKGEKLFF.